A selection of T cell receptor beta chains follows, all from one sample in a study of CD8+ T cells in alopecia areata. This table comes from immunoSEQ multiplex PCR, and its TCRdb copy is limited to in-frame clones, with some not included. The data show some 170,000 clones, 50% to 60% seen once. The sequenced sample was CD4+ T cells sorted from blood, obtained at week 0. The receptors derive from a human donor with alopecia areata. Both conserved end residues are part of each CDR3.

TRBV30	TRBJ2-5	CAWDGTSGGVIQTQYF
TRBV19	TRBJ2-1	CASRTLFVAGAPYNEQFF
TRBV13	TRBJ2-5	CASTQGAQETQYF
TRBV30	TRBJ1-4	CAWSQPGVDEKLFF
TRBV21-1	TRBJ1-1	CASSRRGLDTEAFF
TRBV30	TRBJ2-2	CAWRVADPNTGELLF
TRBV5-1	TRBJ1-6	CASSSTGRTVHSPLHF
TRBV29-1	TRBJ2-5	CSVGRPGGETQYF
TRBV27	TRBJ2-5	CASSISGRETQYF
TRBV6-5	TRBJ1-5	CASSYSRGQGQPQHF
TRBV11-2	TRBJ1-1	CASSWTGGTREAFF
TRBV7-9	TRBJ1-2	CASSLGQGHGYTF
TRBV29-1	TRBJ1-1	CSVEGRATDREAFF
TRBV25-1	TRBJ2-7	CASSVTGSYEQYF
TRBV19	TRBJ1-1	CASSTKMNTEAFF
TRBV4-2	TRBJ2-7	CASSQDLVAGAAYEQYF
TRBV15	TRBJ1-2	CATSREGIAYGYTF
TRBV7-2	TRBJ2-7	CASSLASTAPEQYF
TRBV7-9	TRBJ2-2	CASSLLGNTGELFF
TRBV29-1	TRBJ2-7	CSVAGTYEQYF
TRBV5-1	TRBJ1-2	CASSPPSVPGQGTQSGYTF
TRBV9	TRBJ1-2	CASSVGGQGNGYTF
TRBV2	TRBJ2-3	CASSDRGKSDTQYF
TRBV25-1	TRBJ2-7	CASSEGTPYEQYF
TRBV30	TRBJ2-4	CAWSPPFVGQTKNIQYF
TRBV5-1	TRBJ2-5	CASSRDRKETQYF
TRBV14	TRBJ1-2	CASSRARLNYGYTF
TRBV14	TRBJ2-1	CASSQAISQGQFF
TRBV6-4	TRBJ2-1	CASSAGGPGNEQFF
TRBV29-1	TRBJ1-1	CSAHRGSEAFF